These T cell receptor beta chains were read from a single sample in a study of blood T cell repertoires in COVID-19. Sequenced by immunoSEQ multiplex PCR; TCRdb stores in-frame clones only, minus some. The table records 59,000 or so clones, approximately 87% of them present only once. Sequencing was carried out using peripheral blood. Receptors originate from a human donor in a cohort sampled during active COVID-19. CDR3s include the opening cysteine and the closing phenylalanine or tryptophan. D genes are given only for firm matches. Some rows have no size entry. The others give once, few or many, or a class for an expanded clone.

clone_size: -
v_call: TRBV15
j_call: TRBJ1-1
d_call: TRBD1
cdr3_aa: CATSRVGQGAFF
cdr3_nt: TGTGCCACCAGCAGAGTTGGACAGGGTGCTTTCTTT

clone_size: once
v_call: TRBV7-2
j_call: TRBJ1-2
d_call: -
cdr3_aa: CASSQGGVGVDDYGYTF
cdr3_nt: TGTGCCAGCAGCCAAGGTGGTGTAGGGGTAGATGACTATGGCTACACCTTC

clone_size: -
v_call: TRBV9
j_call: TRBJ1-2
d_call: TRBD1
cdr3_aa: CASSPRTGMGYGYTF
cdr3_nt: TGTGCCAGCAGCCCGAGGACAGGGATGGGCTATGGCTACACCTTC

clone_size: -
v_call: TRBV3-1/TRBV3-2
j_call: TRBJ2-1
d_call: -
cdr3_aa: CATGEGQFF
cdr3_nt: TGTGCCACCGGGGAAGGGCAGTTCTTC

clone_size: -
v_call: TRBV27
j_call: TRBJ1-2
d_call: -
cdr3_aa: CASSLTGLGNYGYTF
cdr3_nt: TGTGCCAGCAGCCTAACAGGTCTGGGTAACTATGGCTACACCTTC

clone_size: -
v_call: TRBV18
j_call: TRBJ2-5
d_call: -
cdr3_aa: CASSPDQGGTQYF
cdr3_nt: TGTGCCAGCTCACCAGACCAGGGTGGGACCCAGTACTTC

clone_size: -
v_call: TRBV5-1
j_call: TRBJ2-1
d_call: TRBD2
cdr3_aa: CASSLASGLYNEQFF
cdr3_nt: TGCGCCAGCAGCTTGGCTAGCGGGTTGTACAATGAGCAGTTCTTC

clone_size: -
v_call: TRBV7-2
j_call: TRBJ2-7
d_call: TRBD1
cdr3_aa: CASSSRTGASYEQYF
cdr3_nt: TGTGCCAGCAGCTCGAGGACAGGGGCTAGTTACGAGCAGTACTTC

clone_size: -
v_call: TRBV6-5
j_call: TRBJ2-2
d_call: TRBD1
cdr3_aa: CASSHGQAGELFF
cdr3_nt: TGTGCCAGCAGTCATGGACAGGCCGGGGAGCTGTTTTTT

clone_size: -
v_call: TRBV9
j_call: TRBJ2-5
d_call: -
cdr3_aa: CASSADGTRGQYF
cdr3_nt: TGTGCCAGCAGCGCAGATGGGACTCGGGGCCAGTACTTC

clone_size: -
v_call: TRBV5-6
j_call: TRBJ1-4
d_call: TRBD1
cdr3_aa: CASSNALGTGINEKLFF
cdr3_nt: TGTGCCAGCAGCAACGCCCTGGGGACAGGGATTAATGAAAAACTGTTTTTT

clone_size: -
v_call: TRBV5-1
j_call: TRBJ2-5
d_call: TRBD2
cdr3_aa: CASSLGTSPQETQYF
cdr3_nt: TGCGCCAGCAGCTTGGGGACTAGCCCCCAAGAGACCCAGTACTTC

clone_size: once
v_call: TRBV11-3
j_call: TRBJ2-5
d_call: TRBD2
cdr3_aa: CASSHGLAEETQYF
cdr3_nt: TGTGCCAGCAGCCACGGACTAGCGGAAGAGACCCAGTACTTC

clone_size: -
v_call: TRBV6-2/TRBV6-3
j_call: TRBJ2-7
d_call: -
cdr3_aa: CASSYRTKDYEQYF
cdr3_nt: TGTGCCAGCAGTTACAGGACAAAGGACTACGAGCAGTACTTC

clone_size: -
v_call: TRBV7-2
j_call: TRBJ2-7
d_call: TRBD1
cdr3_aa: CASSWGQGDYEQYF
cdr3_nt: TGTGCCAGCAGCTGGGGACAGGGAGATTACGAGCAGTACTTC

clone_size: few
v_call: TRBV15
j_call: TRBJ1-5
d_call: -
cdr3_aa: CATSRGHGGNQPQHF
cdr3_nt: TGTGCCACCAGCAGGGGACACGGGGGCAATCAGCCCCAGCATTTT

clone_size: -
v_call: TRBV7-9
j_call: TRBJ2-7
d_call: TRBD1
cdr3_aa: CASSTDRGFLVYEQYF
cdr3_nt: TGTGCCAGCAGCACGGACAGGGGCTTTTTGGTCTACGAGCAGTACTTC

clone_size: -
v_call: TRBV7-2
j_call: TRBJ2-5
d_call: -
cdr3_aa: CASSLGSGALQETQYF
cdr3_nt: TGTGCCAGCAGCTTAGGGTCAGGGGCCTTACAAGAGACCCAGTACTTC

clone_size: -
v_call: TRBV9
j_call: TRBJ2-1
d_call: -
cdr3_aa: CASSALNSDNEQFF
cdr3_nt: TGTGCCAGCAGCGCCCTTAACTCGGACAATGAGCAGTTCTTC

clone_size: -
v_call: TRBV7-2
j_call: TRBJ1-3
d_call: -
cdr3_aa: CASSLQGVTGNTIYF
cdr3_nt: TGTGCCAGCAGCCTTCAAGGGGTTACTGGAAACACCATATATTTT

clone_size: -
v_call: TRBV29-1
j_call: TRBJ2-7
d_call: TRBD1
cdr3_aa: CSVEQGSSYEQYF
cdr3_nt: TGCAGCGTGGAACAGGGGAGCTCCTACGAGCAGTACTTC

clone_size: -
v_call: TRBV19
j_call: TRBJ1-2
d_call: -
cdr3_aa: CASTRDTQGYGYTF
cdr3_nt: TGTGCCAGCACGAGGGACACCCAAGGCTATGGCTACACCTTC

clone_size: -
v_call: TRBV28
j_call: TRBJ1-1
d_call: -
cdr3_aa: CASSWAGAANTEAFF
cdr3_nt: TGTGCCAGCAGTTGGGCAGGAGCGGCGAACACTGAAGCTTTCTTT

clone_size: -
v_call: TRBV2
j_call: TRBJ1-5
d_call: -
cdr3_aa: CASAAGTLLNQPQHF
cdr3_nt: TGTGCCAGCGCTGCGGGGACGCTTCTTAATCAGCCCCAGCATTTT

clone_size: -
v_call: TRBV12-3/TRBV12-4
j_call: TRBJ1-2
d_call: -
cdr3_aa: CATELLGSYGYTF
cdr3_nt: TGTGCCACCGAACTCTTAGGGAGCTATGGCTACACCTTC

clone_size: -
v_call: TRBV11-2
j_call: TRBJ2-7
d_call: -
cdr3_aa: CASSHPQGGLYEQYF
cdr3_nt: TGTGCCAGCAGCCACCCACAGGGAGGGCTCTACGAGCAGTACTTC

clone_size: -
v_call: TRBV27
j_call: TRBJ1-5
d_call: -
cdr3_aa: CASSSRQVLNQPQHF
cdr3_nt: TGTGCCAGCAGCTCCAGACAGGTTTTGAATCAGCCCCAGCATTTT

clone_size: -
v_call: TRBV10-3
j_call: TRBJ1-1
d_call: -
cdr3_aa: CAISEKQGNTEAFF
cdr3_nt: TGTGCCATCAGTGAAAAACAGGGAAACACTGAAGCTTTCTTT

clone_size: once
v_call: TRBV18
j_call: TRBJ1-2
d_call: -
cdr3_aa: CASSLSGNLIVPGYTF
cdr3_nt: TGTGCCAGCTCATTATCCGGGAACCTGATTGTCCCTGGCTACACCTTC

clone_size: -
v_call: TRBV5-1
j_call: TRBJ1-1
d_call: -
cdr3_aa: CASSPQDSLNTEAFF
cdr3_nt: TGCGCCAGCAGCCCCCAAGACAGCTTAAACACTGAAGCTTTCTTT

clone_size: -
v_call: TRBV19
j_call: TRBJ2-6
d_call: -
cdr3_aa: CASSPFPSGANVLTF
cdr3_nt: TGTGCCAGTAGTCCCTTCCCCTCTGGGGCCAACGTCCTGACTTTC

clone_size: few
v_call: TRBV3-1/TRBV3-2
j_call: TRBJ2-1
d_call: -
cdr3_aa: CASGRLDEQFF
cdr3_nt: TGTGCCAGCGGGAGATTGGATGAGCAGTTCTTC